These 23 T cell receptor beta chains came from one sample sequenced in a study of blood T cell repertoires in COVID-19. Method: immunoSEQ multiplex PCR; TCRdb's copy keeps in-frame clones and lacks some. The sample lists under 300,000 clones; more than 75% were seen once. Sequenced input: PBMCs or T cells enriched from blood (not recorded which). These receptors all stem from a woman in her fifties or sixties who had recovered from COVID-19.

This chain joins TRBV6-4 and TRBJ1-2, with D possibly TRBD1 on 5 matching bases. The CDR3 extends over 13 amino acids. Germline V gene lookup returns CDR1 MRHNA and CDR2 SNTAGT. With 3 bases removed from V and 8 bases from J, the gap between germline ends came to 13 bases. The DNA of the CDR3 is TGTGCCAGCAGTGAGGGGCCCCGATGGGGCTACACCTTC. The encoded protein is CASSEGPRWGYTF.

The chain employs TRBV9 and TRBJ1-1; 7 bases match TRBD1. V lost 5 bases, J lost 0 bases, and 7 bases stayed unmatched. The germline V gene has CDR1 SGDLS and CDR2 YYNGEE. The CDR3 spans 15 residues. CDR3 loop: CASREGTALNTEAFF. In nucleotides, the CDR3 is TGTGCCAGCAGGGAAGGGACAGCACTGAACACTGAAGCTTTCTTT.

The chain combines TRBV9 with TRBJ2-2, with TRBD1 matching over 10 bases. V was clipped by 5 bases and J by 1 base; unmatched bases: 2. The CDR3 contains 15 residues. Germline-derived CDR1 and CDR2 are SGDLS and YYNGEE. The CDR3, as DNA: TGTGCCAGCAGGAGGGACAGGGGGAACACCGGGGAGCTGTTTTTT. Protein sequence: CASRRDRGNTGELFF.

V and J are TRBV18 and TRBJ2-7; 11 positions match TRBD2. V was pared by 3 bases and J by 4 bases, with 5 bases of the junction left unmatched. CDR1 and CDR2 from the germline V gene are KGHSH and LQKENI. CDR3 length equals 15 residues. CDR3 loop: CASSPIAGGHYEQYF. The CDR3 DNA is TGTGCCAGCTCACCCATAGCGGGAGGGCATTACGAGCAGTACTTC.

The chain has TRBV2 and TRBJ2-7, with 7 bases identical to TRBD1. The CDR3 runs to 14 residues. Trimming cost V 4 bases and J 2 bases; bases outside gene matches: 5. Per germline, CDR1 SNHLY and CDR2 FYNNEI. The CDR3 protein is CASSGDRATYEQYF. The CDR3 bases are TGTGCCAGCAGTGGAGACAGGGCGACCTACGAGCAGTACTTC.

The rearrangement uses TRBV19 and TRBJ2-3; tentative D call: TRBD1 (6 bases). V dropped 6 bases and J dropped 2 bases, with 15 bases sitting between them. The CDR3 length is 15 residues. Per the germline V gene, CDR1 is LNHDA and CDR2 is SQIVND (reference sequence). The CDR3 loop reads CASRVTGSYTDTQYF. The CDR3, as DNA: TGTGCCAGTAGGGTGACAGGAAGCTACACAGATACGCAGTATTTT. Complete variable domain (other parts from reference TRBV19 and TRBJ2-3): DGGITQSPKYLFRKEGQNVTLSCEQNLNHDAMYWYRQDPGQGLRLIYYSQIVNDFQKGDIAEGYSVSREKKESFPLTVTSAQKNPTAFYLCASRVTGSYTDTQYFGPGTRLTVL.

V gene TRBV3-1 (or the pseudogene TRBV3-2) combines with J gene TRBJ2-5, with 11 bases aligning to TRBD2. CDR1 and CDR2 (germline): LGHDT, YNNKEL (reference sequence). J was trimmed by 5 bases and V by 1 base; bases with no gene match: 3. CDR3 length equals 15 residues. Here the CDR3 reads CASSQGLAGTETQYF. The CDR3 DNA reads TGTGCCAGCAGCCAAGGACTAGCGGGAACCGAGACCCAGTACTTC.

The chain recombines TRBV21-1 with TRBJ1-1. TRBV21-1 is listed as a pseudogene. CDR3 length: 14 amino acids. The CDR3 loop is CASSLQGRGTEAFF. The CDR3 DNA reads TGTGCCAGCAGCCTCCAGGGGAGGGGCACTGAAGCTTTCTTT.

This clone was picked up one time. The chain is built from TRBV11-2 and TRBJ1-1; TRBD1 agrees at 7 bases. The CDR3 is made up of 15 amino acids. Germline trimming cut 2 bases from V and 0 bases from J; bases unmatched to any gene: 3. The germline V gene encodes CDR1 SGHAT and CDR2 FQNNGV. CDR3 nucleotide sequence: TGTGCCAGCAGCTTATATGGGACAGTGAACACTGAAGCTTTCTTT. Amino acid sequence: CASSLYGTVNTEAFF.

The V gene is TRBV19, the J gene TRBJ2-3, with 9 bases fitting TRBD2. From germline, CDR1 is LNHDA and CDR2 SQIVND (reference sequence). The J segment lost 2 bases and the V segment lost 4 bases, leaving 10 bases of the junction unmatched. This CDR3 is 17 amino acids long. In DNA form, the CDR3 reads TGTGCCAGTAGTACCTCAAGACTAGCGGAGGACACAGATACGCAGTATTTT. As protein: CASSTSRLAEDTDTQYF.

The rearrangement links TRBV6-6 to TRBJ2-7; 13 bases fit TRBD2. V was pared by 8 bases and J by 0 bases, with 4 bases of the junction left unmatched. The CDR3 extends over 15 amino acids. Germline loops: CDR1 MNHNY, CDR2 SVGAGI (reference sequence). The CDR3 DNA follows: TGTGCCAGCGGACTAGCGGGAGACCCCTCCTACGAGCAGTACTTC. Protein sequence: CASGLAGDPSYEQYF.

This rearrangement joins TRBV19 to TRBJ2-1; D possibly corresponds to TRBD2 (6 bases). V lost 3 bases, J lost 4 bases, and 10 bases lay in between. Per germline, CDR1 LNHDA and CDR2 SQIVND (reference sequence). The CDR3 is 14 residues long. The CDR3 DNA reads TGTGCCAGTAGTATGGGCGGGACTTACAATGAGCAGTTCTTC. It codes for CASSMGGTYNEQFF.

V and J are TRBV6-2 or TRBV6-3 and TRBJ2-1; maybe TRBD2 (5 bases). V gave up 4 bases and J gave up 6 bases, with 16 bases separating them. The germline V gene encodes CDR1 MNHEY and CDR2 SVGEGT. The CDR3 consists of 15 residues. In DNA form, the CDR3 reads TGTGCCAGCAGTTCTATGAGGGCGGGCGGCAATGAGCAGTTCTTC. It is translated as CASSSMRAGGNEQFF.

This chain joins TRBV19 and TRBJ2-1; D might be TRBD1 (6 bases). In germline, CDR1 is LNHDA, CDR2 SQIVND (reference sequence). The CDR3 totals 16 residues. Between the trimmed V and J ends, which lost 6 bases and 6 bases, there was a span of 21 bases. The CDR3 sequence: CASSPMRGSGSNEQFF. The CDR3 nucleotides are TGTGCCAGTAGCCCGATGAGGGGGTCAGGGAGCAATGAGCAGTTCTTC.

The rearrangement joins TRBV4-3 to TRBJ2-7; D not certain. In germline, CDR1 is LGHNA, CDR2 YSLEER. This CDR3 is 13 amino acids long. V lost 0 bases to trimming and J lost 2 bases, with 5 bases between them. CDR3 in amino acids: CASSQDLAYEQYF. DNA of the CDR3: TGCGCCAGCAGCCAAGACCTAGCCTACGAGCAGTACTTC.

V usage is TRBV28 and J usage is TRBJ2-4, with 8 bases lining up with TRBD1. The V gene's germline CDR1 is MDHEN and CDR2 SYDVKM. The V and J ends lost 6 bases and 7 bases, in that order; junction bases with no gene match: 8. CDR3 length equals 14 residues. CDR3 sequence: CASRLRQGRNIQYF. The CDR3 DNA reads TGTGCCAGCAGACTACGACAGGGGAGGAACATTCAGTACTTC.

The chain employs TRBV6-1 and TRBJ1-2, with 8 bases lining up with TRBD1. Looked up from germline, CDR1 is MNHNS and CDR2 is SASEGT. The CDR3 sequence is 14 residues long. The V and J ends lost 2 bases and 7 bases, in that order; junction bases with no gene match: 6. The CDR3 DNA follows: TGTGCCAGCAGTGAAAGGACAGGGTTGACTGGCTACACCTTC. It codes for CASSERTGLTGYTF.

This chain links TRBV27 with TRBJ1-1, with D perhaps TRBD1 (6 bases). The V gene lost 1 base and the J gene lost 1 base, with 10 bases spanning the gap. Looked up from germline, CDR1 is MNHEY and CDR2 is SMNVEV (reference sequence). There are 15 residues in the CDR3. CDR3 sequence reads: CASSLFGTPNTEAFF. Here the CDR3 DNA reads TGTGCCAGCAGTTTATTCGGGACACCGAACACTGAAGCTTTCTTT.

The genes are TRBV2 and TRBJ2-1, with 11 bases that match TRBD2. This CDR3 comprises 17 residues. Looked up from germline, CDR1 is SNHLY and CDR2 is FYNNEI. J was trimmed by 12 bases and V by 2 bases; bases with no gene match: 15. CDR3 sequence: CASSEWAASGGRDGQFF. The DNA of the CDR3 is TGTGCCAGCAGTGAATGGGCCGCTAGCGGGGGGCGGGATGGGCAGTTCTTC.

The chain combines TRBV15 with TRBJ2-3, with 8 nucleotides matching TRBD2. In germline, CDR1 is LNHNV, CDR2 YYDKDF (reference sequence). V dropped 6 bases and J dropped 3; count of bases not matched to a gene: 2. CDR3 size: 13 residues. CDR3 DNA sequence: TGTGCCACCAGGTCTAGCGGGACAGATACGCAGTATTTT. This sequence encodes CATRSSGTDTQYF. Full variable domain (remainder filled in from reference TRBV15 and TRBJ2-3): DAMVIQNPRYQVTQFGKPVTLSCSQTLNHNVMYWYQQKSSQAPKLLFHYYDKDFNNEADTPDNFQSRRPNTSFCFLDIRSPGLGDTAMYLCATRSSGTDTQYFGPGTRLTVL.

This chain joins TRBV28 and TRBJ2-3; D uncertain. Trimming took 6 bases from V and 4 from J, leaving 20 bases between them. CDR1 is MDHEN, CDR2 SYDVKM, per germline. The CDR3 is made up of 16 amino acids. This chain's CDR3 is CASSPARRGVADTQYF. CDR3 bases: TGTGCCAGCAGCCCCGCCCGGCGTGGAGTAGCAGATACGCAGTATTTT.

This chain joins TRBV7-9 and TRBJ1-4, with a tentative D call TRBD1 (5 bases). V dropped 5 bases and J dropped 8 bases, with 15 bases sitting between them. The CDR3 is made up of 14 amino acids. The germline V gene has CDR1 SEHNR and CDR2 FQNEAQ (reference sequence). The CDR3: CASSRNGGYEKLFF. DNA for the CDR3: TGTGCCAGCAGCAGAAACGGGGGGTACGAAAAACTGTTTTTT.

Written as DNA, the CDR3 is TGTGCCAGCAGCCCAACGGACGGGGGGACTGAAGCTTTCTTT. This encodes CASSPTDGGTEAFF. The gene calls are TRBV7-9 and TRBJ1-1; maybe TRBD1 (5 bases). V was shortened by 5 bases and J by 5 bases, with 15 bases between the two germline ends. Per the germline V gene, CDR1 is SEHNR and CDR2 is FQNEAQ (reference sequence). The CDR3 sequence is 14 residues long.